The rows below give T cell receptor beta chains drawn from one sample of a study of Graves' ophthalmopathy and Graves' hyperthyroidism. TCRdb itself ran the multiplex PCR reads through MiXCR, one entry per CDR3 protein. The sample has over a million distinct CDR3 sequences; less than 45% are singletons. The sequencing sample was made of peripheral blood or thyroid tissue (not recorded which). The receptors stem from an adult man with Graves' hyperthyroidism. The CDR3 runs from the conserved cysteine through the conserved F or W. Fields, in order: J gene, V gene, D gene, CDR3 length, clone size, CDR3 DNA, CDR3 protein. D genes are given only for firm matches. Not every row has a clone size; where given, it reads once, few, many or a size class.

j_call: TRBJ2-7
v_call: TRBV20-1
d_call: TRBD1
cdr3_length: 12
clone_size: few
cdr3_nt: TGCAGTGCTAGAGAAGGGGGCCACGAGCAGTACTTC
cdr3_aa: CSAREGGHEQYF

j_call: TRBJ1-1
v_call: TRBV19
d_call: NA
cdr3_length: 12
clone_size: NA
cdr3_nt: TGTGACAGTAGTATTCGAGGCACTGAAGCTTTCTTT
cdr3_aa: CDSSIRGTEAFF

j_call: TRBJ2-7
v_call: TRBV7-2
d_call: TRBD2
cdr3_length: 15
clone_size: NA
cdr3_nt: TGTGCCAGCAGCCCCAGTAGCGGGAGTATCTACGAGCAGTACTTC
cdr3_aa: CASSPSSGSIYEQYF

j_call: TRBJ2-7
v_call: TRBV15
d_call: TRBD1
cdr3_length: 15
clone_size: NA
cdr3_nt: TGTGCCACCAGCCACGGTGGGACAGGCACCTACGAGCAGTACTTC
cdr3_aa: CATSHGGTGTYEQYF

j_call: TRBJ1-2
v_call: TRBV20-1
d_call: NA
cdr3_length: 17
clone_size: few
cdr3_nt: TGCAGTGCTAGAGTTTCCTGGACAGAAAATCTTAACTATGGCTACACCTTC
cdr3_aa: CSARVSWTENLNYGYTF

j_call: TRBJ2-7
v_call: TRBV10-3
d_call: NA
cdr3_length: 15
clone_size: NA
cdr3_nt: TGTGCCAGCAGGGCCGAGGGGACGGACGCCTACGAGCAGTACTTC
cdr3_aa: CASRAEGTDAYEQYF

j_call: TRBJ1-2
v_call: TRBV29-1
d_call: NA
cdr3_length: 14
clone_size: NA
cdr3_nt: TGCAGCGTTGAGGGCTGGCAGAGGAACTATGGCTACACCTTC
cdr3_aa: CSVEGWQRNYGYTF

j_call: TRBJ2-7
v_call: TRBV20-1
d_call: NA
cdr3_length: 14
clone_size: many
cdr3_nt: TGCAGTGCTATCGATATCGGGGCCTATTACGAGCAGTACTTC
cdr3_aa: CSAIDIGAYYEQYF

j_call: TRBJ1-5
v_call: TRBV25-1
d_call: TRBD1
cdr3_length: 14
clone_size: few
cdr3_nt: TGTGCCAGCAGCGTAGGGCCAGGGGGCGAGACCCAGCATTTT
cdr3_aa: CASSVGPGGETQHF

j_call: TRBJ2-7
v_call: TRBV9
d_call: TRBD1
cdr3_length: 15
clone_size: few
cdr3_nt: TGTGCCAGCAGCGTAGGGGGACAGGGGGTTTACGAGCAGTACTTC
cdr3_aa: CASSVGGQGVYEQYF

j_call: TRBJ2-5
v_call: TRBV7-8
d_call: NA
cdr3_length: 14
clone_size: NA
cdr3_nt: TGTGCCAGCAGCTTGGCTGTGACCCCAGAGACCCAGTACTTC
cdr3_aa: CASSLAVTPETQYF

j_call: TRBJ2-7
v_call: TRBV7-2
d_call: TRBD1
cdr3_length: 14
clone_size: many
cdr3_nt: TGTGCCAGCAGCGAGGACAGGGGCTTTGGCGAGCAGTACTTC
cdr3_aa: CASSEDRGFGEQYF

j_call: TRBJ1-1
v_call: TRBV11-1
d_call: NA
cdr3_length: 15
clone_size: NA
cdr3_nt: TGTGCCAGCAGCCAGACAGAGAGCTATGGCACTGAAGCTTTCTTT
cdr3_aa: CASSQTESYGTEAFF

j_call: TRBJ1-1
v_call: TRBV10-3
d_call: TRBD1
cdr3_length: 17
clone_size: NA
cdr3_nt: TGTGCCATTAGCGATAACGACAGGGACGGCATGAACACTGAAGCTTTCTTT
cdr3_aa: CAISDNDRDGMNTEAFF

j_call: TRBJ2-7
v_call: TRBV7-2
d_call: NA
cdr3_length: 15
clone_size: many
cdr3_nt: TGTGCCAGCAGCTTGTACTTGTCGGTCTCCTACGAGCAGTACTTC
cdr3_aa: CASSLYLSVSYEQYF

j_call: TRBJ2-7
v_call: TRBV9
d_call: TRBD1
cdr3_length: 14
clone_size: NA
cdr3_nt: TGTGCCAGCAGCGCGACAGGGTTTAGTTACGAGCAGTACTTC
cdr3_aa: CASSATGFSYEQYF

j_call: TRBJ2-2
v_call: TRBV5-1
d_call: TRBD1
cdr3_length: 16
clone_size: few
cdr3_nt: TGCGCCAGCAGCTGGGGACAGGGGATGAACACCGGGGAGCTGTTTTTT
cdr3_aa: CASSWGQGMNTGELFF

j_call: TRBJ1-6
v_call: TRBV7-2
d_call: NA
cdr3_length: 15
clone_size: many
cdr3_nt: TGTGCCAGCAGCTTAGGGCGACGAGGAAATTCACCCCTCCACTTT
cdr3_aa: CASSLGRRGNSPLHF

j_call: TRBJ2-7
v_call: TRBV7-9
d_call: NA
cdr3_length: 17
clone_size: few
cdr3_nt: TGTGCCAGCAGCTTAGTGGGCACAGAAAAATCGAACTACGAGCAGTACTTC
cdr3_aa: CASSLVGTEKSNYEQYF

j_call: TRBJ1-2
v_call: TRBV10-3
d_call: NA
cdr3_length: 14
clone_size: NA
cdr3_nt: TGTGCCATCAGTGAATTGGCGGGTGCCGGAGGCTACACCTTC
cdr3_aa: CAISELAGAGGYTF

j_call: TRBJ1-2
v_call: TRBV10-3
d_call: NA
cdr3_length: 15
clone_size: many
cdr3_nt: TGTGCCATCAGTGAGTCAGCGACAGACCCTTATGGCTACACCTTC
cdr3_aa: CAISESATDPYGYTF

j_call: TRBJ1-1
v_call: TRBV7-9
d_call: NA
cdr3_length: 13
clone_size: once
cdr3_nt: TGTGCCAGTAGTATAGTTCTCTCCGGTGAAGCTTTCTTT
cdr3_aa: CASSIVLSGEAFF

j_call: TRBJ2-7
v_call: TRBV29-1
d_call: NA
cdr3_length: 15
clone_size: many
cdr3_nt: TGCAGCGTTGAAGAGGCGGGGAATTCTAATTACGAGCAGTACTTC
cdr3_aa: CSVEEAGNSNYEQYF

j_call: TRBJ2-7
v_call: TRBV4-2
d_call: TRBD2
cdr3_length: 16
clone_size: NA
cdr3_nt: TGTGCCAGCAGCCGGATGAGGAGCGGGAGTGTGTACGAGCAGTACTTC
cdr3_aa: CASSRMRSGSVYEQYF

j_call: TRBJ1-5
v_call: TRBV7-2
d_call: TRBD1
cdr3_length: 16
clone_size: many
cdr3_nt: TGTGCCAGCAGCTTAGAGGGGGCAGGGTTTGGTCAGCCCCAGCATTTT
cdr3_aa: CASSLEGAGFGQPQHF

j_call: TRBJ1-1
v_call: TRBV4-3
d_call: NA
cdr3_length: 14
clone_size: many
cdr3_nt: TGCGCCAGCAGCCCCTTTGTTGTTGGAACTGAAGCTTTCTTT
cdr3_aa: CASSPFVVGTEAFF

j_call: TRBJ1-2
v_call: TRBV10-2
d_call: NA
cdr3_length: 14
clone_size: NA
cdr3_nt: TGCGCCGGCAGTGAGTCACCCAAGAGGGATGGCTACACCTTC
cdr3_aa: CAGSESPKRDGYTF

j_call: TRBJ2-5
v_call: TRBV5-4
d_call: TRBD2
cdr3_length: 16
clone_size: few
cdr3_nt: TGTGCCAGCAGCTTCCCAACTAGCGGGAGTATGGAGACCCAGTACTTC
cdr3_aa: CASSFPTSGSMETQYF

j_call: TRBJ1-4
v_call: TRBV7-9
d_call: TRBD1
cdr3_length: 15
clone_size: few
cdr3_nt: TGTGCCAGCAGCTTGTACAGGGGGCCTAATGAAAAACTGTTTTTT
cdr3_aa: CASSLYRGPNEKLFF

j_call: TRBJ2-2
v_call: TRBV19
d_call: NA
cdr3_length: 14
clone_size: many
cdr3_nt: TGTGCCAGTAGTATATTGGGGGACACCGGGGAGCTGTTTTTT
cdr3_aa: CASSILGDTGELFF

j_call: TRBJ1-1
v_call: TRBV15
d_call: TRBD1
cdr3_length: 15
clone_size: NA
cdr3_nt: TGTGCCACCACAGGACAGGGACGGGTAAACACTGAAGCTTTCTTT
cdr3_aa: CATTGQGRVNTEAFF

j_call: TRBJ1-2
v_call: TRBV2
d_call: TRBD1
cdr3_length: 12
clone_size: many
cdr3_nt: TGTGCCAGCAGGGGGGACAGCTATGGCTACACCTTC
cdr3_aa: CASRGDSYGYTF

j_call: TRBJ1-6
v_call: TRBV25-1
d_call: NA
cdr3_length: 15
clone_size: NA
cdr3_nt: TGTGCCAGCAGTAGTCGAGGGATAGAAAATTCACCCCTCCACTTT
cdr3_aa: CASSSRGIENSPLHF

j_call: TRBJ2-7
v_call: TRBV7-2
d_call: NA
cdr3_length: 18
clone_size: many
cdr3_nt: TGTGCCAGCAGCTTAGGGGTCACCGGGACAATAACTCCCTACGAGCAGTACTTC
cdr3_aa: CASSLGVTGTITPYEQYF